This is a list of T cell receptor beta chains from one sample in a study of graft-versus-host responses after intestinal transplantation. Clones were sequenced by immunoSEQ multiplex PCR, and TCRdb holds only the in-frame ones, with some missing. The sample includes over 70,000 clones, 83% of them seen just once. These receptors' antigens are unknown. Sample: unstimulated CD8+ T cells sorted from spleen or lymph node cells, taken before intestinal transplant. The receptors originated from a human donor who received an intestinal transplant. Both conserved end residues are trimmed from each CDR3. Each record gives: J gene, V gene, CDR3 protein.

j_call: TRBJ2-7; v_call: TRBV2; cdr3_aa: ASSEGLAGTYEQY
j_call: TRBJ1-3; v_call: TRBV7-6; cdr3_aa: ASSLGVDTATSGNTIY
j_call: TRBJ2-2; v_call: TRBV6-5; cdr3_aa: ASRGAFTGELF
j_call: TRBJ2-3; v_call: TRBV30; cdr3_aa: AWDRDTDTQY
j_call: TRBJ2-7; v_call: TRBV7-9; cdr3_aa: ASNPIGIWGGEQY
j_call: TRBJ2-1; v_call: TRBV7-3; cdr3_aa: ASSFGTSYNEQF
j_call: TRBJ1-1; v_call: TRBV11-2; cdr3_aa: ASSPWDSKLMNTEAF
j_call: TRBJ2-7; v_call: TRBV6-6; cdr3_aa: ASSSGAEQY
j_call: TRBJ2-1; v_call: TRBV6-1; cdr3_aa: ASSETSGHNEQF
j_call: TRBJ2-7; v_call: TRBV10-1; cdr3_aa: ASSESAAGAANEQY
j_call: TRBJ2-5; v_call: TRBV7-8; cdr3_aa: ASSLVETNIKETQY
j_call: TRBJ1-1; v_call: TRBV7-9; cdr3_aa: ASSSTPTDRRNTEAF
j_call: TRBJ2-5; v_call: TRBV27; cdr3_aa: ASSFGGYQETQY
j_call: TRBJ1-1; v_call: TRBV5-1; cdr3_aa: ASSLDLRDNAEAF
j_call: TRBJ2-6; v_call: TRBV12-5; cdr3_aa: ASGLESSGANVLT
j_call: TRBJ1-6; v_call: TRBV27; cdr3_aa: ASSFLSSYNSPLH
j_call: TRBJ2-7; v_call: TRBV19; cdr3_aa: ASNPYGSYEQY
j_call: TRBJ1-2; v_call: TRBV2; cdr3_aa: ASVKTGRYGYT
j_call: TRBJ1-5; v_call: TRBV10-2; cdr3_aa: ASSWGQDRPQH